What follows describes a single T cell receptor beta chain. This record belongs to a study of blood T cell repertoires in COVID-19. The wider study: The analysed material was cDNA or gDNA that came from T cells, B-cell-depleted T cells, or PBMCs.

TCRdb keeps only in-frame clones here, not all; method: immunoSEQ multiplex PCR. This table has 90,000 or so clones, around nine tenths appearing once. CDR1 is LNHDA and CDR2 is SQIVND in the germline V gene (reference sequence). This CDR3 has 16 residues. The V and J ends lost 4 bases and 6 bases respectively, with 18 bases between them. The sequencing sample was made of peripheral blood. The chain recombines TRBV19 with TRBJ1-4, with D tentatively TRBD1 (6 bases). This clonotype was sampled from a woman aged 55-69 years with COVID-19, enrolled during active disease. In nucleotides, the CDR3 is TGTGCCAGTAGTAGGCGCGGGGGGGCCGCGGATGAAAAACTGTTTTTT. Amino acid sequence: CASSRRGGAADEKLFF.